The source of this T cell receptor (beta chain) is a study of T cell repertoires in cytomegalovirus infection. Study-wide context: It was recently identified HLA-C-restricted and well-studied HLA-B-restricted CMV epitopes that the study used.

The CDR3 has 13 amino acids. The germline V gene encodes CDR1 SEHNR and CDR2 FQNEAQ (reference sequence). V was clipped by 5 bases and J by 3 bases, with 8 bases between them. This clonotype came up a few times. Its target is not known. TCRdb used MiXCR to reprocess the reads, holding one entry per CDR3 protein. The sample lists about 150,000 distinct CDR3 sequences, over 25% occurring once. This sequence joins TRBV7-9 and TRBJ2-1; D is unresolved. This receptor was identified in a human donor in good health (CMV status not recorded). Some clones in this sample may be carry-over from other donors' samples. The input for sequencing was CD8+ T cells from cultured PBMCs, taken from culture after CMV antigen stimulation. The CDR3 loop reads CASSGPIYNEQFF. DNA of the CDR3: TGTGCCAGCAGCGGACCTATCTACAATGAGCAGTTCTTC. Looking up the rest from reference TRBV7-9 and TRBJ2-1 gives the full variable domain: DTGVSQNPRHKITKRGQNVTFRCDPISEHNRLYWYRQTLGQGPEFLTYFQNEAQLEKSRLLSDRFSAERPKGSFSTLEIQRTEQGDSAMYLCASSGPIYNEQFFGPGTRLTVL.